The source of this T cell receptor beta chain is a study of human T cells and chemical hapten exposure (dated by TCRdb to the early 2020s). For the study in its entirety: For sensitization, 2% DPC in acetone was applied to a roughly 2 cm by roughly 2 cm area of upper inner arm skin. Throughout the study period of roughly 24 weeks, patients also received therapeutic DPC doses to the scalp every week. Patch testing on the upper back used Finn chambers containing 0.01% DPC, with scoring done after 6 days according to International Contact Dermatitis Research Group standards. The mostly female patient cohort included alopecia areata with under or over 50% scalp involvement, alopecia totalis and alopecia universalis. Libraries were pooled for sequencing, and variation in per-sample TCR yields was attributed mainly to small differences in library volumes within the pool. In alopecia patients, the study followed how the peripheral blood TCR repertoire changed in vivo over primary and secondary sensitization to diphenylcyclopropenone (DPC), a hapten. Patient blood was sampled pre-sensitization (week 0) and at 2, 6 and about 24 weeks after DPC sensitization. Some 29 alopecia patients gave blood for TCR sequencing at one to four time points (pre-sensitization, 2, 6 and 24 weeks). The paper as a whole reports these results and caveats: Because all patients had alopecia, a presumed autoimmune disease, the immune response of the patients might differ from that of healthy individuals. DPC sensitization did not change the number of TCRs with a frequency above 1 in 1000, and there was no evidence of changes in global repertoire structure. Expanded TCRs formed significantly more large CDR3 similarity clusters than pre-sensitization or healthy control sets, consistent with antigen-driven responses. After repeated subsampling, changes were observed in the strength of the expansion versus patch-test correlation and in the threshold at which the correlation became significant. Patch test score was positively correlated with the number of PT1 expanded TCRs, with significance at thresholds 8, 16 and 32 but not at 4.

In the germline V gene, CDR1 corresponds to ENHRY and CDR2 to SYGVKD. Clipping removes 2 bases from V and 0 bases from J, with 3 as the unmatched junction base count. The CDR3 measures 16 amino acids from cysteine to phenylalanine. Of the read, only the CDR3 DNA is kept; its 48 bases are in frame from base 1. Note on this clonotype: Its target antigen remains unknown. No much larger clone exists at a distance of one base, and base qualities are not known.

The label giving this sample's time point can be read as: patch test 2, 6 weeks after DPC sensitization. Taken with the paper, the label for treatment or condition translates to: therapeutic diphenylcyclopropenone sensitization with weekly scalp DPC. At every patch-test visit, the blood draw took place before the patch test was put on. Eligible patients were aged 18 to 70, diagnosed with alopecia, deemed suitable for DPC therapy, and excluded if pregnant. Total RNA was isolated from unfractionated whole blood collected in Tempus Blood RNA tubes. The library relied on RACE. Sequencer: NextSeq 500. Library preparation attached unique molecular identifiers to individual cDNA molecules for quantitative, reproducible TCR counting. For every blood RNA sample, sequencing covered both the TCR alpha and TCR beta chains. In the original analysis: The median number of TCRs per sample was roughly 98,000, ranging from about 20,000 to 750,000. V, J and CDR3 annotation of the TCR reads was performed with the Decombinator software suite. For the PS versus PT1 abundance plots, all samples were subsampled to the same number of TCRs (28,000). Expanded TCRs were defined as absent before sensitization and observed at least eight times at the 2-week time point. TCRdb cleaned the public reads at Q25 with fastp, built clones with MiXCR and kept in-frame beta chains. One record per CDR3 amino acid sequence lists the most common genes and DNA. TCRdb assigned the V and J calls; the authors' analysis was not used. This sample is represented by some 100,000 distinct CDR3 sequences; about 9.3% of them were singletons. The top ten clones comprise 2% to 2.5% of the sample.

The sample here was whole blood, taken in connection with sensitization to the hapten diphenylcyclopropenone (DPC). The chain employs TRBV10-3 and TRBJ2-3, with TRBD1 matching 9 junction bases. The sequence was collected from a woman between 35 and 50 years old with alopecia areata. Some clones in this sample may be carry-over from other donors' samples. The CDR3 has the sequence CAISEDRGFSTDTQYF. The DNA sequence is TGTGCCATCAGTGAGGACAGGGGGTTTAGCACAGATACGCAGTATTTT.